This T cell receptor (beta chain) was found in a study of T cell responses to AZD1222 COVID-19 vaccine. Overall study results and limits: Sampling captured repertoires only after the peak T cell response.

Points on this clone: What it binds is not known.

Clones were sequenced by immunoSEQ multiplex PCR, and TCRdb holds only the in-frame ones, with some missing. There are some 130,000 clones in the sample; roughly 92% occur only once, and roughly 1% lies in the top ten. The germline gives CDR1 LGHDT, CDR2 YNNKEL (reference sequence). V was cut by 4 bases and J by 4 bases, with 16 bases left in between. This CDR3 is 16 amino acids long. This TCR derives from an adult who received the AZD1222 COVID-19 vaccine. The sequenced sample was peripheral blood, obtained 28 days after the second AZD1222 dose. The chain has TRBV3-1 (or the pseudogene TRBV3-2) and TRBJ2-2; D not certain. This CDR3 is CASSRDRGWGTGELFF. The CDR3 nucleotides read TGTGCCAGCAGCCGAGACCGTGGGTGGGGCACCGGGGAGCTGTTTTTT.